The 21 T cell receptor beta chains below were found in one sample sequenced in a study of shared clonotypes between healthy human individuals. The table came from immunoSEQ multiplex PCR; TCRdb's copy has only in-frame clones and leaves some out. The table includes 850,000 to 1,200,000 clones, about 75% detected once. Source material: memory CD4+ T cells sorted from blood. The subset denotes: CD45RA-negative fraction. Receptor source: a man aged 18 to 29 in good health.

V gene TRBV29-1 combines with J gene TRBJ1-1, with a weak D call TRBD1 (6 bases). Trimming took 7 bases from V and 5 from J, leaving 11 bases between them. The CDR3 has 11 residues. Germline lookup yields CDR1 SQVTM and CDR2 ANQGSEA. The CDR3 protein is CSAGEGTEAFF. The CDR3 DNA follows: TGCAGCGCAGGGGAAGGGACTGAAGCTTTCTTT.

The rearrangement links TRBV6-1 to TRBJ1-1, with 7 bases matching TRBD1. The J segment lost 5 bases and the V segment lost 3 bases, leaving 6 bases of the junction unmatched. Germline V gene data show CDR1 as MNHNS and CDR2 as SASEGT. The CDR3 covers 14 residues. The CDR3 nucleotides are TGTGCCAGCAGTGAGTACAGGGGAGGAACTGAAGCTTTCTTT. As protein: CASSEYRGGTEAFF.

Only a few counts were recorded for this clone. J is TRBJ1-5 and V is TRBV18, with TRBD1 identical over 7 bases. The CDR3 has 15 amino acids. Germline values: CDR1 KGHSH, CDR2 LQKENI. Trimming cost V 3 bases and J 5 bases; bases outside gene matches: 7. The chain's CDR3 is CASSPTGQEDQPQHF. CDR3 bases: TGTGCCAGCTCACCGACAGGGCAAGAGGATCAGCCCCAGCATTTT.

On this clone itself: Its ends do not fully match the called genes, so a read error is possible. CDR3 nucleotide sequence: TGTGCCAGCAGCTTGGTCGCGGGGGTGAGAGAGGCCCAGTACTTC. Protein: CASSLVAGVREAQYF. The chain employs TRBV5-4 and TRBJ2-5, with 7 bases identical to TRBD2. Germline V gives CDR1 SGHNT, CDR2 YYREEE (reference sequence). This CDR3 is built from 15 residues. Full variable domain (rest looked up from reference TRBV5-4 and TRBJ2-5): ETGVTQSPTHLIKTRGQQVTLRCSSQSGHNTVSWYQQALGQGPQFIFQYYREEENGRGNFPPRFSGLQFPNYSSELNVNALELDDSALYLCASSLVAGVREAQYFGPGTRLLVL.

The CDR3 region is CASSQDTGPYEQYF. DNA of the CDR3: TGCGCCAGCAGCCAAGATACCGGTCCCTACGAGCAGTACTTC. This chain joins TRBV4-3 and TRBJ2-7; D gene uncertain. Germline assignment: CDR1 LGHNA and CDR2 YSLEER. The V and J ends lost 0 bases and 2 bases respectively, with 8 bases between them. The length of the CDR3 is 14 residues.

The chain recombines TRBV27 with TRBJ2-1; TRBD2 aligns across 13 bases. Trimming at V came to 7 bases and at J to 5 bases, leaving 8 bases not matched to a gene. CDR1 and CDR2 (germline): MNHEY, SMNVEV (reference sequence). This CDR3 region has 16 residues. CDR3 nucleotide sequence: TGTGCCAGCAATCGACTAGCGGGAGGTCGCGACAATGAGCAGTTCTTC. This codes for CASNRLAGGRDNEQFF.

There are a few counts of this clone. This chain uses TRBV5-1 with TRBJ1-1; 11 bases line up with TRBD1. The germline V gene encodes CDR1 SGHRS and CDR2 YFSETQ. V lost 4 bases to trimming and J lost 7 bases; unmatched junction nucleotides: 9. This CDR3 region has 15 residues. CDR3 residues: CASSGGQGAGDEAFF. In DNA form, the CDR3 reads TGCGCCAGCAGCGGTGGACAGGGGGCGGGAGATGAAGCTTTCTTT.

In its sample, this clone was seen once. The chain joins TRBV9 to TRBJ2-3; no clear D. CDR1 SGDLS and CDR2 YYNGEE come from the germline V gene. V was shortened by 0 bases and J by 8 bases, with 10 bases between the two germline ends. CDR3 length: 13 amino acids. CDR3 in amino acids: CASSVDPIGTQYF. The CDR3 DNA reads TGTGCCAGCAGCGTAGACCCCATAGGTACGCAGTATTTT.

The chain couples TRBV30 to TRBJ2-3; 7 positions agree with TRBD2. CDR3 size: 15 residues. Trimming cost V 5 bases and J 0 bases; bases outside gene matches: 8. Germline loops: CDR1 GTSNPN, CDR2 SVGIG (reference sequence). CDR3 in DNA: TGTGCCTGGGGTCGGGGAGGGCTTAGCACAGATACGCAGTATTTT. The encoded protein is CAWGRGGLSTDTQYF.

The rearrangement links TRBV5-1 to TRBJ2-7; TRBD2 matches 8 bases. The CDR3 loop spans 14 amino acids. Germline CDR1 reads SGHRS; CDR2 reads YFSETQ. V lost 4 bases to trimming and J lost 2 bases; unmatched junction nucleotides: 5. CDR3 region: CASSLSGAPYEQYF. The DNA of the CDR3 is TGCGCCAGCAGCCTTAGCGGGGCCCCCTACGAGCAGTACTTC.

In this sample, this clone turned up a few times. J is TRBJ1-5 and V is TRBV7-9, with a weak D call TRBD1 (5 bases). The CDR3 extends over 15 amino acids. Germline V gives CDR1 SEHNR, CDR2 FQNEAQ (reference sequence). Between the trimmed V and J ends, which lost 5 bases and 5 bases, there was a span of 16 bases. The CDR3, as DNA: TGTGCCAGCAGCACCGGGACGGTGGGAGATCAGCCCCAGCATTTT. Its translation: CASSTGTVGDQPQHF.

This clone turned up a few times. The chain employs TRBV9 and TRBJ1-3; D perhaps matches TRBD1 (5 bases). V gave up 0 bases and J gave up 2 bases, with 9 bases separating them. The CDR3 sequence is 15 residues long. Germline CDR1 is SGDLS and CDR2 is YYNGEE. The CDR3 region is CASSVAQGAGNTIYF. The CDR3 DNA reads TGTGCCAGCAGCGTAGCTCAGGGTGCTGGAAACACCATATATTTT.

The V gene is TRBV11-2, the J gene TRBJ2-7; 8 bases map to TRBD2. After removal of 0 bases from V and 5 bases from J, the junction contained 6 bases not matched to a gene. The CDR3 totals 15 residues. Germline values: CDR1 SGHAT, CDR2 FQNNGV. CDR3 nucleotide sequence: TGTGCCAGCAGCTTAGATCGGGGGGGGTCGGACGAGCAGTACTTC. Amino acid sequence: CASSLDRGGSDEQYF. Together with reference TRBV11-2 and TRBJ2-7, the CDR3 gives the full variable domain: EAGVAQSPRYKIIEKRQSVAFWCNPISGHATLYWYQQILGQGPKLLIQFQNNGVVDDSQLPKDRFSAERLKGVDSTLKIQPAKLEDSAVYLCASSLDRGGSDEQYFGPGTRLTVT.

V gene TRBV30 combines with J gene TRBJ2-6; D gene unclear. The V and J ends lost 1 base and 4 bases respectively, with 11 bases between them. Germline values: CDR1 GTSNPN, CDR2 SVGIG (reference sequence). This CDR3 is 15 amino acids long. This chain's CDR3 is CAWSAPGVGANVLTF. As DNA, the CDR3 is TGTGCCTGGAGTGCACCTGGGGTCGGGGCCAACGTCCTGACTTTC.

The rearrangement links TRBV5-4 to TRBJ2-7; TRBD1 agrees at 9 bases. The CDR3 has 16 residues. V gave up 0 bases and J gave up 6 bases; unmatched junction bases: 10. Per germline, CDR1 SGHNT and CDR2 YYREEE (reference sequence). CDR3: CASSLGGQGITPEQYF. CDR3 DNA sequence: TGTGCCAGCAGCTTGGGCGGACAGGGGATAACCCCCGAGCAGTACTTC.

The CDR3 is CASSLTGTGVLSSYNEQFF. The CDR3 nucleotides read TGTGCCAGCAGCCTGACCGGGACAGGGGTCCTAAGCTCCTACAATGAGCAGTTCTTC. This chain uses TRBV7-9 with TRBJ2-1; TRBD1 matches at 10 bases. Trimming removed 5 bases from V and 0 bases from J; junction bases left unmatched: 13. Germline loops: CDR1 SEHNR, CDR2 FQNEAQ (reference sequence). This CDR3 spans 19 amino acids.

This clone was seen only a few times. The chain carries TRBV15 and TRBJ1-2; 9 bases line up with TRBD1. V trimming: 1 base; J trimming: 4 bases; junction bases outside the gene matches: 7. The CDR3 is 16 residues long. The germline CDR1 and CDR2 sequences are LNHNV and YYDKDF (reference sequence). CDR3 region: CATSRGTGGRGYGYTF. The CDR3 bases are TGTGCCACCAGCAGAGGTACAGGGGGCAGAGGCTATGGCTACACCTTC.

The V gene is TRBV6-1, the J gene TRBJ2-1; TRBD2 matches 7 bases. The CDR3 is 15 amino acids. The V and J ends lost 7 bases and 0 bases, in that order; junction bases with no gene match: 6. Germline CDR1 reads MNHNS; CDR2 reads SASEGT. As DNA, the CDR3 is TGTGCCAGCATGGGGCTAGCGGACTCCTACAATGAGCAGTTCTTC. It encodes CASMGLADSYNEQFF.

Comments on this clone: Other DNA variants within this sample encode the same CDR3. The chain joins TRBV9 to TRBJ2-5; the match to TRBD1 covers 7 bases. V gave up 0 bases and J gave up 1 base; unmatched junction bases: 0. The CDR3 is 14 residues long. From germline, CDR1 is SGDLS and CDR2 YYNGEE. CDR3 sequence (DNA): TGTGCCAGCAGCGTAGAGGGGGCCCAAGAGACCCAGTACTTC. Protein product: CASSVEGAQETQYF.

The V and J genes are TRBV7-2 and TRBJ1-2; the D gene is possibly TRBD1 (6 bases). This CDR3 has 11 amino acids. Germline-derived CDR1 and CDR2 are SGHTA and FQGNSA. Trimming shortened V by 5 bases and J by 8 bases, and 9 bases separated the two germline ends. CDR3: CASSGRGGYTF. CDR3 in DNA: TGTGCCAGCAGCGGTAGGGGGGGCTACACCTTC.

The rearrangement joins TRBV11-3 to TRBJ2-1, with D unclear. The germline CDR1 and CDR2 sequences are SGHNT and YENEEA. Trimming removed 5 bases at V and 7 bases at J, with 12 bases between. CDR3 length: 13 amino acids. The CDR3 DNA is TGTGCCAGCAGCCCTGGCCCGTGGAATGAGCAGTTCTTC. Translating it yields CASSPGPWNEQFF. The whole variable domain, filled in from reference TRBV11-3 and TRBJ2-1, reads EAGVVQSPRYKIIEKKQPVAFWCNPISGHNTLYWYLQNLGQGPELLIRYENEEAVDDSQLPKDRFSAERLKGVDSTLKIQPAELGDSAVYLCASSPGPWNEQFFGPGTRLTVL.